This TCR beta chain is from a study of molecular identifiers for immune sequencing clone quantification. As concerns this clonotype: The final CDR3 position lacks the conserved phenylalanine or tryptophan, pointing to a likely read error.

TCRdb passed the PCR reads through MiXCR, listing each CDR3 protein once. The sample has more than 550,000 distinct CDR3 sequences, roughly 23% seen once; the top ten hold approximately 0.75%. This clonotype originated in a human donor in good health. Some libraries in this study had Jurkat cell RNA spiked in. Sequencing input: naive CD8+ T cells from blood, with Jurkat cell RNA spiked in. Subset noted: FACS-sorted CD8+CD4-CCR7+CD45RA+ naive T cells.

This chain's CDR3 is CASSLGPGLAGDEQFL. In nucleotides, the CDR3 is TGTGCCAGCAGCTTAGGCCCGGGACTAGCGGGAGATGAGCAGTTCCTC. This sequence joins TRBV7-9 and TRBJ2-1; TRBD2 agrees at 14 bases. The CDR3 covers 16 residues. Looked up from germline, CDR1 is SEHNR and CDR2 is FQNEAQ (reference sequence). J was trimmed by 8 bases and V by 1 base; bases with no gene match: 4.